Each of the 6 T cell receptor beta chains below was sequenced from the same sample in a study of OX40 agonist ivuxolimab in advanced cancers. The library was built by means of the immunoSEQ multiplex PCR assay. TCRdb took over this immuneACCESS table, retaining in-frame rearrangements with V and J assigned. Such tables are incomplete; in checked studies, under half of the missing clones stem from an unresolved V gene, and the remainder is unexplained. The table for this sample lists 74,000 or so clones; approximately 94% of them were counted only once. The ten most abundant clones make up roughly 13% of the sample. The sequences come from CD4+ or CD8+ T cells sorted from blood, collected in a trial of the OX40 agonist ivuxolimab. These receptors all stem from an adult with an advanced solid tumor such as melanoma, head and neck, liver or kidney cancer.

V gene TRBV5-1 combines with J gene TRBJ2-7; D might be TRBD1 or TRBD2, each matching 5 bases. Germline values: CDR1 SGHRS, CDR2 YFSETQ. The length of the CDR3 is 15 residues. V lost 1 base, J lost 4 bases, and 15 bases lay in between. For the CDR3, the DNA is TGCGCCAGCAGCTTGTCCGGGACCCGACTTTACGAGCAGTACTTC. This translates into CASSLSGTRLYEQYF.

The chain combines TRBV28 with TRBJ1-1; 8 positions agree with TRBD1. The CDR3 has 14 residues. From germline, CDR1 is MDHEN and CDR2 SYDVKM. V gave up 8 bases and J gave up 2 bases; unmatched junction bases: 7. The CDR3 DNA reads TGTGCCAGCGCTCCAGACAGGGGAAACACTGAAGCTTTCTTT. Protein sequence: CASAPDRGNTEAFF. The full variable domain, its missing parts supplied by reference TRBV28 and TRBJ1-1, is DVKVTQSSRYLVKRTGEKVFLECVQDMDHENMFWYRQDPGLGLRLIYFSYDVKMKEKGDIPEGYSVSREKKERFSLILESASTNQTSMYLCASAPDRGNTEAFFGQGTRLTVV.

This clone was observed a single time. V and J are TRBV5-1 and TRBJ1-1; D is unclear. The ends were cut back, 0 bases at V and 6 bases at J, with 15 bases in the middle. The CDR3 is made up of 15 amino acids. Looked up from germline, CDR1 is SGHRS and CDR2 is YFSETQ. For the CDR3, the DNA is TGCGCCAGCAGCTTGGCGGGCGGAGGGCCCCCTGAAGCTTTCTTT. It is translated as CASSLAGGGPPEAFF. Full variable domain (remainder filled in from reference TRBV5-1 and TRBJ1-1): KAGVTQTPRYLIKTRGQQVTLSCSPISGHRSVSWYQQTPGQGLQFLFEYFSETQRNKGNFPGRFSGRQFSNSRSEMNVSTLELGDSALYLCASSLAGGGPPEAFFGQGTRLTVV.

CDR3 loop: CASSLAGRFNEKLFF. The CDR3, as DNA: TGTGCCAGCAGCTTAGCGGGACGATTTAATGAAAAACTGTTTTTT. The V gene is TRBV7-8, the J gene TRBJ1-4, with D tentatively TRBD1 (5 bases). The ends were cut back, 0 bases at V and 4 bases at J, with 9 bases in the middle. The CDR3 is 15 residues long. Per germline, CDR1 SGHVS and CDR2 FQNEAQ.

This chain uses TRBV29-1 with TRBJ2-7, with D unclear. The CDR3 loop spans 15 amino acids. Per germline, CDR1 SQVTM and CDR2 ANQGSEA. The V and J ends lost 0 bases and 2 bases respectively, with 14 bases between them. The CDR3 loop reads CSVEEDGVTPYEQYF. The DNA for the CDR3 is TGCAGCGTTGAAGAAGATGGGGTCACCCCCTACGAGCAGTACTTC.

V is TRBV7-2 and J is TRBJ2-1; D tentatively fits TRBD1 or TRBD2 (5 bases each). The germline gives CDR1 SGHTA, CDR2 FQGNSA. CDR3 length equals 15 residues. With 3 bases removed from V and 3 bases from J, the gap between germline ends came to 12 bases. This CDR3 is CASSFGTGYYNEQFF. CDR3 coding DNA: TGTGCCAGCAGCTTCGGGACGGGCTACTACAATGAGCAGTTCTTC.